This entry lists 29 T cell receptor beta chains sequenced from one sample in a study of T cells in women clearing cervical HPV infection. The protocol was immunoSEQ multiplex PCR, while the TCRdb copy is restricted to in-frame clones and leaves out a portion. The data include some 20,000 clones; the top ten clones carry roughly 14%. The sequenced material came from blood buffy coat. The origin of the receptors is a woman between 18 and 70 years old with a cervical HPV16 infection that either progressed to CIN3+ or cleared (not recorded which).

CDR3 sequence reads: CSAREPSGRYNEQFF. Partial CDR3 DNA: TGCAGTGCCCGGGAGCCTAGCGGGAGGTACAATGAG. This sequence joins TRBV20-1 and TRBJ2-1; 11 nucleotides agree with TRBD2. The CDR3 is cut off 3 residues early in the read; its end comes from the germline J gene. Germline V gene sequence: CDR1 DFQATT, CDR2 SNEGSKA (reference sequence). J was trimmed by 4 bases and V by 6 bases; bases with no gene match: 8. CDR3 length equals 15 residues.

On this clone itself: The read terminates 3 residues before the CDR3 end, so the remaining end is supplied by the germline J gene. The chain joins TRBV27 to TRBJ1-4; possibly TRBD1 for D (5 bases). CDR1 is MNHEY and CDR2 is SMNVEV in the germline V gene (reference sequence). Trimming cost V 5 bases and J 8 bases, with 18 bases left between them. The CDR3 is 15 amino acids. CDR3 bases read: TGTGCCAGCAGTCAGGTGGGACCCGGGGGGGAAAAA. Residues: CASSQVGPGGEK. The full CDR3 protein is CASSQVGPGGEKLFF.

About this clone: Read coverage stops 3 residues before the CDR3 terminus; the germline J gene supplies the remainder. This chain joins TRBV7-9 and TRBJ1-2; perhaps TRBD1 as D (6 bases). The CDR3 runs to 14 residues. The V gene lost 5 bases and the J gene lost 7 bases, with 17 bases spanning the gap. Germline lookup yields CDR1 SEHNR and CDR2 FQNEAQ (reference sequence). The CDR3 protein is CASSRGQPSSGYTF. Partial CDR3 DNA: TGTGCCAGCAGCCGTGGACAGCCATCGAGTGGC.

Turning to this clone: Read sequence stops 3 residues before the CDR3 end, and the germline J gene provides the missing end. The J gene is TRBJ1-4, the V gene TRBV30; perhaps TRBD1 as D (6 bases). This CDR3 comprises 16 residues. The germline gives CDR1 GTSNPN, CDR2 SVGIG (reference sequence). V was pared by 0 bases and J by 6 bases, with 17 bases between. Here the CDR3 reads CAWSVGVRGAHEKLFF. The covered CDR3 bases are TGTGCCTGGAGTGTAGGCGTCCGGGGGGCGCATGAAAAA.

Points on this clone: From the germline J gene comes the end of the CDR3, since the read stops 3 residues before it. V is TRBV5-6 and J is TRBJ2-7; 12 bases fit TRBD2. The CDR3 contains 15 residues. With V trimmed by 4 bases and J by 6 bases, 8 bases remained unmatched. CDR1 SGHDT and CDR2 YYEEEE come from the germline V gene. The covered CDR3 bases are TGTGCCAGCAGCCCCGGACTAGCGGGACGGGGCGAG. Translating gives CASSPGLAGRGE. The whole CDR3 sequence reads CASSPGLAGRGEQYF.

Worth noting for this clone: From the germline J gene comes the end of the CDR3, since the read stops 3 residues before it. The V call is TRBV20-1, the J call TRBJ2-5; D perhaps matches TRBD1 (7 bases). This CDR3 is built from 13 residues. Germline CDR1 reads DFQATT; CDR2 reads SNEGSKA (reference sequence). The germline V and J ends were trimmed by 2 bases and 5 bases, with 12 bases remaining between them. The sequenced part of the CDR3 DNA is TGCAGTGCTAGATCACAGGGGAGGGAGACC. Protein: CSARSQGRET. The whole CDR3 protein is CSARSQGRETQYF.

Remarks on this clone: Coverage ceases 3 residues before the CDR3 finishes, and the germline J gene fills in the end. The chain has TRBV7-2 and TRBJ1-2, with TRBD1 matching 7 bases. With 5 bases clipped from V and 7 bases from J, the junction kept 13 bases outside the gene matches. Germline V gives CDR1 SGHTA, CDR2 FQGNSA. This CDR3 contains 15 residues. The sequenced CDR3 bases are TGTGCCAGCAGCCCCCCCCTGGGACAGACTTCTGGC. It encodes CASSPPLGQTSG. The entire CDR3 protein is CASSPPLGQTSGYTF.

Concerning this clone itself: At one end the junction does not follow the germline gene, possibly because of a read error. The CDR3 end is not reached by the read, which stops 3 residues before it; the germline J gene fills it in. This sequence joins TRBV7-7 and TRBJ2-5; D might be TRBD2 (5 bases). CDR3 size: 17 residues. Per the germline V gene, CDR1 is SSHAT and CDR2 is FNYEAQ (reference sequence). The CDR3 bases that were read are TGTGCTAGCAGCCGAAAAGGAGGCGCTGACACCCAAGAGACC. It is translated as CASSRKGGADTQET. From start to end, the CDR3 is CASSRKGGADTQETQYF.

CDR3 DNA, as far as it was read: TGCGCCAGCCGACAGGGACTCCTTCGTGGGACTGAA. Residues: CASRQGLLRGTE. The whole CDR3 region reads CASRQGLLRGTEAFF. This sequence joins TRBV5-1 and TRBJ1-1; 7 positions agree with TRBD1. From the germline J gene comes the end of the CDR3, since the read stops 3 residues before it. This CDR3 is built from 15 residues. The junction had 14 bases not matched to a gene; V was cut back by 7 bases and J by 5 bases. Germline loops: CDR1 SGHRS, CDR2 YFSETQ.

As for this clone: The sequenced fragment ends 3 residues before the CDR3 boundary, so the rest is inferred from the germline J gene. The rearrangement joins TRBV4-1 to TRBJ2-2; D not resolved. CDR3 size: 13 residues. Germline CDR1 MGHRA, CDR2 YSYEKL. Trimming cost V 0 bases and J 6 bases, with 5 bases left between them. The CDR3 loop is CASSQDLAGELFF. CDR3 DNA, as far as it was read: TGCGCCAGCAGCCAAGATCTAGCCGGGGAG.

About this clone: Coverage ceases 3 residues before the CDR3 finishes, and the germline J gene fills in the end. The chain links TRBV5-1 to TRBJ1-1, with D perhaps TRBD1 (5 bases). The CDR3 is made up of 14 amino acids. The germline V gene has CDR1 SGHRS and CDR2 YFSETQ. Trimming took 0 bases from V and 1 from J, leaving 7 bases between them. The sequenced CDR3 bases are TGCGCCAGCAGCTTGGGACAGACGAACACTGAA. It specifies CASSLGQTNTE. The entire CDR3 sequence reads CASSLGQTNTEAFF.

About this clone: The DNA ends 3 residues before the CDR3 does, and the rest of the CDR3 is filled in from the germline J gene. V usage is TRBV30 and J usage is TRBJ1-3, with D unclear. Per germline, CDR1 GTSNPN and CDR2 SVGIG (reference sequence). V was pared by 3 bases and J by 4 bases, with 4 bases between. The CDR3 runs 11 residues. The CDR3 bases that were read are TGTGCCTGGAGAAGGGGAAACACC. Translated, it gives CAWRRGNT. The whole CDR3 reads CAWRRGNTIYF.

As to this clone: The sequenced fragment ends 3 residues before the CDR3 boundary, so the rest is inferred from the germline J gene. J is TRBJ1-1 and V is TRBV19; 9 bases map to TRBD1. CDR1 and CDR2 (germline): LNHDA, SQIVND (reference sequence). The CDR3 has 17 amino acids. Losses at the gene ends were 1 base for V and 0 bases for J; bases not matched to a gene: 6. The CDR3 loop is CASSIGGQGYMNTEAFF. The part of the CDR3 DNA that was read is TGTGCCAGTAGTATAGGGGGACAGGGTTACATGAACACTGAA.

As for this clone: The CDR3 is cut off 3 residues early in the read; its end comes from the germline J gene. The V and J genes are TRBV19 and TRBJ1-6, with 8 bases fitting TRBD1. V lost 6 bases to trimming and J lost 5 bases; unmatched junction nucleotides: 6. CDR1 is LNHDA and CDR2 is SQIVND in the germline V gene (reference sequence). This CDR3 spans 15 amino acids. The CDR3 DNA, read in part, is TGTGCCAGTAGACTAGGACAGGGTAATAATTCACCC. It translates to CASRLGQGNNSP. The whole CDR3 sequence reads CASRLGQGNNSPLHF.

The CDR3: CAINLTGGIETQYF. CDR3 DNA, as far as it was read: TGTGCCATCAATTTGACAGGGGGCATTGAGACC. This chain links TRBV10-3 with TRBJ2-5; 10 bases agree with TRBD1. Coverage ceases 3 residues before the CDR3 finishes, and the germline J gene fills in the end. After removal of 7 bases from V and 5 bases from J, the junction contained 7 bases not matched to a gene. This CDR3 spans 14 amino acids. Germline CDR1 is ENHRY and CDR2 is SYGVKD.

In the case of this clone: The read gets to within 3 residues of the CDR3 end, and the germline J gene fills in the rest. The sample holds other DNA sequences that translate to the same CDR3. The chain employs TRBV2 and TRBJ1-6; 7 nucleotides agree with TRBD1. The V gene's germline CDR1 is SNHLY and CDR2 FYNNEI. The CDR3 has 14 amino acids. The CDR3 DNA, read in part, is TGTGCCAGTCGAGCCGGCGGAGGGGGCTCGCCC. Translating gives CASRAGGGGSP. The entire CDR3 reads CASRAGGGGSPLHF.

Points on this clone: The read comes to an end 3 residues before the CDR3 does, leaving the germline J gene to fill in the end. The chain couples TRBV19 to TRBJ1-2; 10 nucleotides align to TRBD1. CDR1 is LNHDA, CDR2 SQIVND, per germline (reference sequence). V lost 5 bases and J lost 3; bases outside the gene matches: 12. The length of the CDR3 is 17 residues. CDR3 DNA, as far as it was read: TGTGCCAGTAGTCCCTCGGGACAGGGGACTGGGGACTATGGC. This encodes CASSPSGQGTGDYG. The CDR3, in full, reads CASSPSGQGTGDYGYTF.

Remarks on this clone: The junction departs from the called germline gene at one end, perhaps through a read error. The CDR3 is cut off 3 residues early in the read; its end comes from the germline J gene. The chain recombines TRBV7-6 with TRBJ2-5, with TRBD2 matching over 14 bases. Germline V gives CDR1 SGHVS, CDR2 FNYEAQ. This CDR3 contains 16 residues. CDR3 loop: CGSSLAGTSGRETQYF. The DNA read from the CDR3 is TGTGGCAGCAGCTTAGCCGGGACTAGCGGGAGAGAGACC.

As for this clone: Read data end 3 residues before the CDR3 end; the end is taken from the germline J gene. V is TRBV20-1 and J is TRBJ1-1; TRBD1 matches at 8 bases. In germline, CDR1 is DFQATT, CDR2 SNEGSKA (reference sequence). The CDR3 is 14 residues long. The V segment lost 1 base and the J segment 6 bases; nucleotides outside the gene matches: 7. The sequenced part of the CDR3 DNA is TGCAGTGCTAGAGCCACAGGGGGTAGCGCTGAA. Translating it yields CSARATGGSAE. From start to end, the CDR3 is CSARATGGSAEAFF.

CDR3 bases read: TGTGCCAGCAGCTTAAGCAGGGGAAATACG. Its protein is CASSLSRGNT. The complete CDR3 sequence is CASSLSRGNTQYF. The chain joins TRBV7-3 to TRBJ2-3; D perhaps matches TRBD1 (6 bases). The read finishes 3 residues shy of the CDR3 end, and the germline J gene is used to complete it. Germline-derived CDR1 and CDR2 are SGHTA and FQGTGA. The CDR3 consists of 13 residues. V was pared by 1 base and J by 7 bases, with 9 bases between.

Remarks on this clone: The read stops 3 residues short of the end of the CDR3; the missing end is completed from the germline J gene. The rearrangement links TRBV28 to TRBJ2-2; no firm D call. Per germline, CDR1 MDHEN and CDR2 SYDVKM. Trimming removed 6 bases at V and 1 base at J, with 6 bases between. The CDR3 is 13 amino acids. Incomplete CDR3 DNA: TGTGCCAGCAGACGGTGGAACACCGGGGAG. It translates to CASRRWNTGE. In full, the CDR3 is CASRRWNTGELFF.

About this clone itself: The read falls 3 residues short of the CDR3 end, and the missing part is taken from the germline J gene. The chain links TRBV19 to TRBJ1-1, with TRBD1 matching over 10 bases. The length of the CDR3 is 14 residues. The trim removed 5 bases at V and 7 bases at J, leaving 7 bases unmatched. Germline V gene data show CDR1 as LNHDA and CDR2 as SQIVND (reference sequence). The CDR3 here is CASSPRTGGGEAFF. The sequenced part of the CDR3 DNA is TGTGCCAGTAGTCCACGGACAGGGGGGGGTGAA.

For this clone: Relative to the germline gene, one junction end is altered; a read error may explain this. The read falls 3 residues short of the CDR3 end, and the missing part is taken from the germline J gene. V usage is TRBV4-2 and J usage is TRBJ2-3; 10 bases agree with TRBD2. The CDR3 has 16 residues. From germline, CDR1 is LGHNA and CDR2 YNFKEQ. CDR3 DNA (partial): TGCGCCAGCAGCCAAGATGCTAGCGGGAGAGCAGATACG. This sequence encodes CASSQDASGRADT. The complete CDR3 protein is CASSQDASGRADTQYF.

About this clone: The observed sequence ends 3 residues before the CDR3 terminus, with the missing tail filled in from the germline J gene. The sample has other DNA sequences that encode this CDR3 too. The V and J genes are TRBV7-9 and TRBJ1-1; 8 bases align to TRBD1. The CDR3 length is 15 residues. The germline CDR1 and CDR2 sequences are SEHNR and FQNEAQ (reference sequence). Trimming cost V 1 base and J 1 base; bases outside gene matches: 2. Here the CDR3 reads CASSLGGTGNTEAFF. The DNA read from the CDR3 is TGTGCCAGCAGCTTAGGGGGGACAGGGAACACTGAA.

Note on this clone: The read terminates 3 residues ahead of where the CDR3 ends, so the germline J gene completes it. The V call is TRBV15, the J call TRBJ2-1, with 7 bases identical to TRBD1. Germline CDR1 and CDR2: LNHNV and YYDKDF (reference sequence). This CDR3 has 14 residues. V lost 0 bases and J lost 4; bases outside the gene matches: 0. CDR3 DNA, as far as it was read: TGTGCCACCAGCAGAGACAGGGGGTACAATGAG. The encoded protein is CATSRDRGYNE. The complete CDR3 reads CATSRDRGYNEQFF.

Remarks on this clone: The read ends 3 residues early relative to the CDR3; the germline J gene fills the gap. This chain joins TRBV7-2 and TRBJ2-7; 8 nucleotides agree with TRBD2. The CDR3 runs to 13 residues. Germline lookup yields CDR1 SGHTA and CDR2 FQGNSA. V dropped 8 bases and J dropped 5; count of bases not matched to a gene: 8. The CDR3 bases that were read are TGTGCCAGCGGAACGGGACTAGTTAACGAG. This codes for CASGTGLVNE. In full, the CDR3 is CASGTGLVNEQYF.

Comment on this clone: The CDR3 is cut off 3 residues early in the read; its end comes from the germline J gene. The chain is built from TRBV19 and TRBJ1-5; no firm D call. The V and J ends lost 7 bases and 3 bases respectively, with 13 bases between them. Germline-derived CDR1 and CDR2 are LNHDA and SQIVND (reference sequence). This CDR3 spans 14 amino acids. The CDR3 bases that were read are TGTGCCAGTAAGACTACGAGTTCCAATCAGCCC. It codes for CASKTTSSNQP. The whole CDR3 sequence reads CASKTTSSNQPQHF. The complete variable domain, with remaining parts taken from reference TRBV19 and TRBJ1-5, reads DGGITQSPKYLFRKEGQNVTLSCEQNLNHDAMYWYRQDPGQGLRLIYYSQIVNDFQKGDIAEGYSVSREKKESFPLTVTSAQKNPTAFYLCASKTTSSNQPQHFGDGTRLSIL.

Comments on this clone: The observed sequence ends 3 residues before the CDR3 terminus, with the missing tail filled in from the germline J gene. The chain is built from TRBV30 and TRBJ1-1, with D perhaps TRBD1 (5 bases). Trimming took 3 bases from V and 1 from J, leaving 9 bases between them. Germline V CDR1 and CDR2: GTSNPN, SVGIG (reference sequence). The CDR3 length is 13 residues. The CDR3 sequence is CAWRIQGNTEAFF. CDR3 DNA (partial): TGTGCCTGGAGAATTCAGGGGAACACTGAA.

Remarks on this clone: The read terminates 3 residues before the CDR3 end, so the remaining end is supplied by the germline J gene. This rearrangement joins TRBV9 to TRBJ2-5; 7 nucleotides align to TRBD2. Germline V gene data show CDR1 as SGDLS and CDR2 as YYNGEE. V lost 1 base, J lost 4 bases, and 4 bases stayed unmatched. The length of the CDR3 is 14 residues. This CDR3 is CASSVTPGGETQYF. The sequenced CDR3 bases are TGTGCCAGCAGCGTAACCCCGGGGGGAGAGACC.